The present TCR beta chain was sequenced within a study of blood T cell repertoires in COVID-19. Study at large: Whether acute or convalescent, the COVID-19 samples came from the United States, Italy and Spain.

Per the original data handling: Amplifying reference gene primers gave estimates of nucleated cell counts. TCRdb's copy holds only in-frame clones and misses some; the assay was immunoSEQ multiplex PCR. V and J calls plus clone size are reproduced from that table; the DNA served to infer D and trimming. The sample shows 130,000 or so clones, approximately 82% of them seen only once. V shed 10 bases, J shed 0 bases, and the junction held 5 bases outside the gene matches. Germline lookup yields CDR1 MNHEY and CDR2 SVGAGI. CDR3 length: 13 amino acids. The sample taken for sequencing was peripheral blood. The TCR sequence derives from a human donor in a cohort sampled during active COVID-19. The V and J genes are TRBV6-5 and TRBJ2-7; TRBD1 agrees at 8 bases. CDR3 nucleotide sequence: TGTGCCATCCAGACAGGGGTCTCCTACGAGCAGTACTTC. This gives the protein CAIQTGVSYEQYF.